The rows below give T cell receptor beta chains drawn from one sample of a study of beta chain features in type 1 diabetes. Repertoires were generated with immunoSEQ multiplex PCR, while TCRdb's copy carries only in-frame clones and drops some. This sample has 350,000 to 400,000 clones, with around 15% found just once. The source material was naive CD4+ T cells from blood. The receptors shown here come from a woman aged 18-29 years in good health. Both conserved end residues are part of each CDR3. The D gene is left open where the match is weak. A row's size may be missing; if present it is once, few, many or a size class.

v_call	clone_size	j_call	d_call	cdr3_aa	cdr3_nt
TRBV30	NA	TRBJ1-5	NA	CAWSYPNSNQPQHF	TGTGCCTGGAGCTACCCCAATAGCAATCAGCCCCAGCATTTT
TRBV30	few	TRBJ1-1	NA	CAWSVQTVGAFF	TGTGCCTGGAGTGTACAGACGGTAGGAGCTTTCTTT
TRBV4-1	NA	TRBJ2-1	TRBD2	CASSQFWTSGDNEQFF	TGCGCCAGCAGCCAATTCTGGACTAGCGGTGACAATGAGCAGTTCTTC
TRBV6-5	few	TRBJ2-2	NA	CASMWQGNTGELFF	TGTGCCAGCATGTGGCAGGGAAACACCGGGGAGCTGTTTTTT
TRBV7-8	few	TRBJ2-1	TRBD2	CASSLGGLVASSYNEQFF	TGTGCCAGCAGCTTAGGAGGACTAGTTGCTAGCTCCTACAATGAGCAGTTCTTC
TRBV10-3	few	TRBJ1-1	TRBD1	CATLSRGQGASSTEAFF	TGTGCCACCCTTTCAAGGGGACAGGGGGCGTCGAGCACTGAAGCTTTCTTT
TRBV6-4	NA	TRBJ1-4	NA	CASAGFEKLFF	TGTGCCAGCGCGGGGTTTGAAAAACTGTTTTTT
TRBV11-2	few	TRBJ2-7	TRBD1	CASSLSGDRVGEQYF	TGTGCCAGCAGCTTAAGCGGGGACAGGGTTGGCGAGCAGTACTTC
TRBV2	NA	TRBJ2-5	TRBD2	CASSRTREETQYF	TGTGCCAGCAGTCGGACTAGGGAAGAGACCCAGTACTTC
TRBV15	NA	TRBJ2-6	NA	CATSRDLGRRVSGANVLTF	TGTGCCACCAGCAGAGATCTGGGGAGAAGAGTGTCTGGGGCCAACGTCCTGACTTTC
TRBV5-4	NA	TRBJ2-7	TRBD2	CASSSSPSSGRGSYEQYF	TGTGCCAGCAGCTCTTCACCCTCTAGCGGGAGAGGGTCCTACGAGCAGTACTTC
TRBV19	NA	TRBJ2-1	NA	CASSEGLNNEQFF	TGTGCCAGTAGCGAAGGACTAAACAATGAGCAGTTCTTC
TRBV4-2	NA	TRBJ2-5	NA	CASSQARGGETQYF	TGTGCCAGCAGCCAAGCGAGAGGCGGGGAGACCCAGTACTTC
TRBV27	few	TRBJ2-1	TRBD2	CASSLLAGVGNEQFF	TGTGCCAGCAGTTTACTAGCGGGAGTGGGTAATGAGCAGTTCTTC
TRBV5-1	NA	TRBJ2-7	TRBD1	CASSNGQAVHEQYF	TGCGCCAGCAGCAACGGACAGGCAGTCCACGAGCAGTACTTC
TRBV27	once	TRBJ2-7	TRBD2	CASSRLAGAYEQYF	TGTGCCAGCAGTAGACTAGCGGGCGCCTACGAGCAGTACTTC
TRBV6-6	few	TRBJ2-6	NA	CASSYNARAGANVLTF	TGTGCCAGCAGTTACAACGCCAGGGCTGGGGCCAACGTCCTGACTTTC
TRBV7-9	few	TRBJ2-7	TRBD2	CASSWGDYQQYF	TGTGCCAGCAGCTGGGGGGACTATCAGCAGTACTTC
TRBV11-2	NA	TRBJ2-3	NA	CASSSLRVGTDTQYF	TGTGCCAGCAGCTCATTGCGCGTCGGCACAGATACGCAGTATTTT
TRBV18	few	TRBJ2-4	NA	CASSPFTGRGDIQYF	TGTGCCAGCTCACCCTTCACAGGGAGGGGTGACATTCAGTACTTC
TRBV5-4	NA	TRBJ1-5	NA	CASSLLGQPQHF	TGTGCCAGCAGCTTGTTGGGCCAGCCCCAGCATTTT
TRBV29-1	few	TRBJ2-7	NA	CSEASAPSGEQYF	TGCAGCGAGGCTAGCGCGCCCTCGGGGGAGCAGTACTTC
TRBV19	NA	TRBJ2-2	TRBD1	CASSIRGTGNGELFF	TGTGCCAGTAGTATCCGGGGGACAGGTAACGGGGAGCTGTTTTTT
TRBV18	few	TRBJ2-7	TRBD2	CASSPGASGRYEQYF	TGTGCCAGCTCACCAGGGGCTAGCGGGAGATACGAGCAGTACTTC
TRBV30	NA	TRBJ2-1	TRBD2	CAWSSKGLGGNEQFF	TGTGCCTGGAGTTCTAAGGGACTAGGCGGTAATGAGCAGTTCTTC
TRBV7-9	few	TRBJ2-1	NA	CASGLEVLYNEQFF	TGTGCCAGCGGATTGGAGGTTTTGTACAATGAGCAGTTCTTC
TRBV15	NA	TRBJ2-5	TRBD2	CATSRLTSGRGETQYF	TGTGCCACCAGCAGACTGACTAGCGGGAGGGGGGAGACCCAGTACTTC
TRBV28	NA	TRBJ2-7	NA	CASSLRGREQYF	TGTGCCAGCAGTTTACGAGGGCGCGAGCAGTACTTC
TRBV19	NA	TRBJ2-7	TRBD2	CASGTNGNPSYEQYF	TGTGCCAGTGGGACTAACGGAAACCCCTCCTACGAGCAGTACTTC
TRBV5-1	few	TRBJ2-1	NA	CASSLWGRPSYNEQFF	TGCGCCAGCAGCTTGTGGGGGCGGCCCTCCTACAATGAGCAGTTCTTC
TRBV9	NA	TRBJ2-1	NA	CASSVVSVNEQFF	TGTGCCAGCAGCGTAGTCTCTGTTAATGAGCAGTTCTTC
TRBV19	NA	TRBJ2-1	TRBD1	CASIPGTGRNEQFF	TGTGCCAGTATCCCCGGGACAGGGCGAAATGAGCAGTTCTTC
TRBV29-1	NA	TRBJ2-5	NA	CSVDTTTNRKETQYF	TGCAGCGTTGATACAACGACTAACCGAAAAGAGACCCAGTACTTC
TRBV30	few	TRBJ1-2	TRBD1	CAWIEQGASLYGYTF	TGTGCCTGGATTGAACAGGGGGCATCGCTCTATGGCTACACCTTC
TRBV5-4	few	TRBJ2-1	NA	CASSLDRTNEQFF	TGTGCCAGCAGCTTGGACAGAACCAATGAGCAGTTCTTC
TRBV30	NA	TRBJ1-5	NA	CAWSVQTGKNQPQHF	TGTGCCTGGAGTGTACAAACAGGGAAGAATCAGCCCCAGCATTTT
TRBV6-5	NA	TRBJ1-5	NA	CASSPQGGQPQHF	TGTGCCAGCAGTCCCCAGGGAGGTCAGCCCCAGCATTTT
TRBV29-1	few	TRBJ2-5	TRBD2	CSVGLSGRVETQYF	TGCAGCGTTGGCCTTAGCGGGAGGGTCGAGACCCAGTACTTC
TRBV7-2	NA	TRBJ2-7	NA	CASSPPWTAPGRDEQYF	TGTGCCAGCAGCCCCCCGTGGACAGCCCCAGGGAGGGACGAGCAGTACTTC
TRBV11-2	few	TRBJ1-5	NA	CASSRPFQPQHF	TGTGCCAGCAGCCGTCCCTTTCAGCCCCAGCATTTT
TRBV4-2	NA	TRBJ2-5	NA	CASSQDALALETQYF	TGTGCCAGCAGCCAAGATGCCCTAGCGCTGGAGACCCAGTACTTC
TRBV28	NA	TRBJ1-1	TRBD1	CASSFQGAFVLNTEAFF	TGTGCCAGCAGTTTCCAGGGGGCGTTTGTATTGAACACTGAAGCTTTCTTT